Included here is one T cell receptor beta chain sequence, with context. The target antigen is unknown. The same CDR3 is also encoded by other DNA sequences in this sample. This record belongs to a study of beta chain features in type 1 diabetes. Study summary: Patients and healthy donors were similar in age, gender and cell yields. Overall study findings and caveats: When Type 1 diabetes patients were examined, their TCRB CDR3s proved moderately but significantly shorter in all four CD4+ subsets.

This CDR3 has 13 residues. V lost 4 bases to trimming and J lost 0 bases, with 7 bases between them. The V gene's germline CDR1 is SQVTM and CDR2 ANQGSEA. Every isolated RNA sample was fully reverse transcribed, so sequencing captured expressed TCRB transcripts. Assay: immunoSEQ multiplex PCR; the TCRdb copy retains only in-frame clones and omits some. Among hundreds of thousands of clones listed, about an eighth were seen once. The chain has TRBV29-1 and TRBJ1-5; D is uncertain. This clonotype was sampled from a man between 18 and 35 years old with type 1 diabetes. Material for sequencing was naive CD4+ T cells from blood. CDR3 residues: CSVAGNSNQPQHF. In DNA, the CDR3 is TGCAGCGTTGCAGGAAATAGCAATCAGCCCCAGCATTTT.